This T cell receptor (beta chain) was captured in a study of T cells after yellow fever vaccination. Findings and limits, study-wide: Abundant bulk-derived clonotypes could contaminate FACS-sorted repertoires. Among all clonotypes, a small share was observed in both CD4 and CD8 compartments.

This CDR3 comprises 16 residues. Trimming took off 5 bases at V and 5 bases at J, with 18 bases between the two ends. Germline V CDR1 and CDR2: SGHNT, YENEEA. TCRdb re-called the 5' RACE reads through MiXCR, storing one row per CDR3 protein. This table has a few hundred thousand distinct CDR3 sequences, almost 4% appearing once. As concerns this clonotype: Its matching antigen is unknown.

The rearrangement uses TRBV11-3 and TRBJ2-2; maybe TRBD2 (5 bases). The clonotype originates from a man between 18 and 29 years old who received the YFV17D yellow fever vaccine. The sample was PBMCs, taken 5 days after the yellow fever booster vaccination. The CDR3 DNA sequence: TGTGCCAGCAGCCACGGGGAAGCCGCCTTTACCGGGGAGCTGTTTTTT. Residues: CASSHGEAAFTGELFF.